This T cell receptor (beta chain) is drawn from a study of T-cell reconstitution after alpha-beta-depleted transplantation in children. The study, taken as a whole, reports: Once a year had passed after transplant, T-cell counts and diversity came mostly from newly produced T cells.

This clonotype has more than one count but fewer than ten. Its antigen is not known. Germline-derived CDR1 and CDR2 are WNHNN and SYGVQD (reference sequence). V was trimmed by 2 bases and J by 2 bases, leaving 9 bases between them. This CDR3 spans 14 amino acids. Unique molecular identifiers were incorporated into the prepared TCRbeta library. TCRdb fed the PCR reads into MiXCR, producing one record per CDR3 protein. The sample yields fewer than 500,000 distinct CDR3 sequences, around 46% seen once. The TCR sequence derives from a girl aged 2 to 9 with aplastic anemia, due to receive a stem cell transplant. Here the sequenced sample was PBMCs, taken before TCRalphabeta/CD19-depleted stem cell transplant. The rearrangement links TRBV10-1 to TRBJ2-5; D is perhaps TRBD1 (5 bases). For the CDR3, the DNA is TGCGCCAGCAGTGAGAGGCAGGGTCAAGAGACCCAGTACTTC. Amino acids: CASSERQGQETQYF.